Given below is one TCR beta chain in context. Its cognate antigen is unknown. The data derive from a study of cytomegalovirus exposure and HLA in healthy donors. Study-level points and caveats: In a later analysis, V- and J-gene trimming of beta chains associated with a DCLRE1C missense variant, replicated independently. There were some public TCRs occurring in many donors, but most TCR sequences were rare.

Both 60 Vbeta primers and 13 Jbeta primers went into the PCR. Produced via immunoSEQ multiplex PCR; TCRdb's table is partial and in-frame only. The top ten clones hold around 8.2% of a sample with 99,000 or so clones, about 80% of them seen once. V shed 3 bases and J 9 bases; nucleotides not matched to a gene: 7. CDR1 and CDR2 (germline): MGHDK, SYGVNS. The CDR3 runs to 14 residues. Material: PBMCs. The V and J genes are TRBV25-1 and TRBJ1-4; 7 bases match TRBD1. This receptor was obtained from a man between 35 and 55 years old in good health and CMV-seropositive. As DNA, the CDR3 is TGTGCCAGCAGTGATGTGGGACAGTTGAAAAAACTGTTTTTT. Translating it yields CASSDVGQLKKLFF.